A selection of T cell receptor beta chains follows, all from one sample in a study of beta chain features in type 1 diabetes. The table came from immunoSEQ multiplex PCR; TCRdb's copy has only in-frame clones and leaves some out. The sample has fewer than 650,000 clones; around 15% are singletons. Material: naive CD4+ T cells from blood. Receptors were obtained from a young man in good health. CDR3s include the opening cysteine and the closing phenylalanine or tryptophan. The D gene is left open where the match is weak. For some rows the clone size is stated as once, few or many, or as a class when expanded; others skip it.

>TRBJ2-1|.|few|TRBV4-1
TGCGCCAGCAGCCAACCGGGACGGGGAAGCTCCTACAATGAGCAGTTCTTC
CASSQPGRGSSYNEQFF
>TRBJ2-7|.|few|TRBV19
TGTGCCAGTAGTGGCCGAGCCTACGAGCAGTACTTC
CASSGRAYEQYF
>TRBJ2-5|.|.|TRBV9
TGTGCCAGCAGCGATTCGACAGCGAGCCAAGAGACCCAGTACTTC
CASSDSTASQETQYF
>TRBJ2-3|.|.|TRBV6-1
TGTGCCAGCAGTGAAGGGTGGGGGTATAGCACAGATACGCAGTATTTT
CASSEGWGYSTDTQYF
>TRBJ1-2|.|.|TRBV7-8
TGTGCCAGCAGCCCCCGGGAGGCTAACTATGGCTACACCTTC
CASSPREANYGYTF
>TRBJ2-2|.|.|TRBV10-3
TGTGCCATAAACGGCGCGAACACCGGGGAGCTGTTTTTT
CAINGANTGELFF
>TRBJ2-4|.|few|TRBV7-2
TGTGCCAGCAGCCTTGATGCGGACATTCAGTACTTC
CASSLDADIQYF
>TRBJ1-4|.|few|TRBV4-3
TGCGCCAGCAGCCAAGATATGAACATTGCGAAACTGTTTTTT
CASSQDMNIAKLFF
>TRBJ2-6|.|.|TRBV11-2
TGTGCCAGCAGCTTCAGTCCCCCCATCAACTCTGGGGCCAACGTCCTGACTTTC
CASSFSPPINSGANVLTF
>TRBJ1-1|.|.|TRBV19
TGTGCCAGTATGGGGGACTCGAACACTGAAGCTTTCTTT
CASMGDSNTEAFF
>TRBJ1-2|.|few|TRBV6-5
TGTGCCAGCAGTTACACCACAGTTGGCTATGGCTACACCTTC
CASSYTTVGYGYTF
>TRBJ1-1|.|.|TRBV2
TGTGCCAGCAGTCGGTATTTCCGGGGGACTGAAGCTTTCTTT
CASSRYFRGTEAFF
>TRBJ1-1|.|few|TRBV6-1
TGTGCCAGCAGTGAATCTGGGAACACTGAAGCTTTCTTT
CASSESGNTEAFF
>TRBJ1-6|.|few|TRBV12-5
TGTGCTAGTGCTCTTTCCGGGAGTAATTCACCCCTCCACTTT
CASALSGSNSPLHF
>TRBJ2-3|.|few|TRBV12-5
TGTGCTAGTGGTTTGGTATTGTGGGGGGCAGATACGCAGTATTTT
CASGLVLWGADTQYF
>TRBJ2-1|TRBD1|few|TRBV5-1
TGCGCCAGCAGCACGGACAGGGGGTACAATGAGCAGTTCTTC
CASSTDRGYNEQFF
>TRBJ2-1|.|.|TRBV4-2
TGTGCCAGCAGCCAGAAGGCCGCTGCCCGGGTTTACAATGAGCAGTTCTTC
CASSQKAAARVYNEQFF
>TRBJ1-1|.|.|TRBV9
TGTGCCAGCAGCGCCGACTCCGGAATTTCTGAAGCTTTCTTT
CASSADSGISEAFF
>TRBJ1-1|TRBD1|.|TRBV5-4
TGTGCCAGCAGCTTGGAAAAGGGACAGGGGAACACTGAAGCTTTCTTT
CASSLEKGQGNTEAFF
>TRBJ1-5|.|few|TRBV10-3
TGTGCCATCAGTGAGTCGGGGGGTCAGCCCCAGCATTTT
CAISESGGQPQHF
>TRBJ2-7|.|.|TRBV10-3
TGTGCCATCAGTGGGACATTCTACGAGCAGTACTTC
CAISGTFYEQYF
>TRBJ2-2|TRBD2|few|TRBV27
TGTGCCAGCAGTACGGGACTAGCAGCCACCGGGGAGCTGTTTTTT
CASSTGLAATGELFF
>TRBJ2-7|TRBD2|.|TRBV13
TGTGCCAGCAGCCCCGGAGTCTTGAGCGGGAGGCCCTCGGAGCAGTACTTC
CASSPGVLSGRPSEQYF
>TRBJ1-1|.|.|TRBV5-1
TGCGCCAGCAGCCCGACAGGCTTGGGGGACACTGAAGCTTTCTTT
CASSPTGLGDTEAFF
>TRBJ2-7|TRBD2|few|TRBV7-2
TGTGCCAGCAGCAAGGGACTAGCGGGGGCCTACGAGCAGTACTTC
CASSKGLAGAYEQYF
>TRBJ2-1|TRBD1|.|TRBV28
TGTGCCAGCAGTCCCACCGGGACAGGGTATGGTGAGCAGTTCTTC
CASSPTGTGYGEQFF
>TRBJ2-5|TRBD2|.|TRBV5-4
TGTGCCAGCACAACTAGCGCAGAGCGAGAGACCCAGTACTTC
CASTTSAERETQYF
>TRBJ1-6|.|few|TRBV7-2
TGTGCCAGCAGCTTACGAGGCAGGGTCTTTTATAATTCACCCCTCCACTTT
CASSLRGRVFYNSPLHF
>TRBJ2-5|.|.|TRBV5-1
TGCGCCAGCAGCCTGATTATGGCCGAAGGAGAGACCCAGTACTTC
CASSLIMAEGETQYF
>TRBJ2-3|.|few|TRBV5-1
TGCGCCAGCAGGAGGGTTAGCACAGATACGCAGTATTTT
CASRRVSTDTQYF
>TRBJ2-7|.|.|TRBV18
TGTGCCAGCTCACCACTCACCGGAGCCTACGAGCAGTACTTC
CASSPLTGAYEQYF
>TRBJ2-3|TRBD1|.|TRBV18
TGTGCCAGCTCACCACGGGACAGGGCCGCCGGGGCAGATACGCAGTATTTT
CASSPRDRAAGADTQYF
>TRBJ2-3|.|few|TRBV5-4
TGTGCCAGCAGCCCCACAGCGACTAGCACAGATACGCAGTATTTT
CASSPTATSTDTQYF
>TRBJ1-1|.|.|TRBV28
TGTGCCAGCAGTTTATCTGGGGCGGGAGCTTTCTTT
CASSLSGAGAFF
>TRBJ1-3|.|few|TRBV18
TGTGCCAGCTCACTAGCCGTCGGGAACACCATATATTTT
CASSLAVGNTIYF
>TRBJ2-7|.|few|TRBV6-5
TGTGCCAGCAGTTACAGGGGGTTAGGCGAGCAGTACTTC
CASSYRGLGEQYF
>TRBJ1-3|.|few|TRBV6-5
TGTGCCAGCAGTCGGGACATAGGGGCTGGAAACACCATATATTTT
CASSRDIGAGNTIYF
>TRBJ2-2|TRBD1|few|TRBV5-1
TGCGCCAGCAGCTTGGTGGGACAGACCTACACCGGGGAGCTGTTTTTT
CASSLVGQTYTGELFF
>TRBJ1-2|.|.|TRBV6-5
TGTGCCAGCAGAACTGGTAACTATGGCTACACCTTC
CASRTGNYGYTF
>TRBJ2-2|.|.|TRBV7-3
TGTGCCAGCAGCCTGGTCACCGGGGAGCTGTTTTTT
CASSLVTGELFF
>TRBJ2-4|.|few|TRBV29-1
TGCAGCGTTGTCGACAGTAACCAAAACATTCAGTACTTC
CSVVDSNQNIQYF
>TRBJ2-3|TRBD2|few|TRBV28
TGTGCCAGCAGTTCCCGCCGGGAGGGCACAGATACGCAGTATTTT
CASSSRREGTDTQYF
>TRBJ2-2|.|few|TRBV18
TGTGCCAGCTCACCGGGGCTGAACACCGGGGAGCTGTTTTTT
CASSPGLNTGELFF
>TRBJ2-2|.|few|TRBV29-1
TGCAGCGCCGAGGTGGGGTCGAGCACCGGGGAGCTGTTTTTT
CSAEVGSSTGELFF
>TRBJ1-1|.|.|TRBV14
TGTGCCAGCAGCCCACCGGGTGGGTCCAATAGGGCTTTCTTT
CASSPPGGSNRAFF
>TRBJ1-2|.|few|TRBV27
TGTGCCAGCAGTCGGGACTTGATGTCTAACTATGGCTACACCTTC
CASSRDLMSNYGYTF
>TRBJ1-2|.|.|TRBV5-1
TGCGCCAGCAGCTTGGACGTCCAGAACGGGTATGGCTACACCTTC
CASSLDVQNGYGYTF
>TRBJ1-2|TRBD1|few|TRBV27
TGTGCCAGCAGTAACGGACAGGTCTTACATGGTGGCTACACCTTC
CASSNGQVLHGGYTF
>TRBJ1-5|.|.|TRBV28
TGTGCCAGCAGTTTCAGGGGATTACAGCCCCAGCATTTT
CASSFRGLQPQHF
>TRBJ1-1|.|few|TRBV5-4
TGTGCCAGCAGCGGACCGGGGGGGCACACTGAAGCTTTCTTT
CASSGPGGHTEAFF
>TRBJ2-7|.|few|TRBV5-1
TGCGCCAGCAGCTTGGATCCGAGTTACGAGCAGTACTTC
CASSLDPSYEQYF
>TRBJ1-1|TRBD1|few|TRBV11-1
TGTGCCAGCAGCTGGGACAGTGAAGCTTTCTTT
CASSWDSEAFF
>TRBJ2-7|TRBD2|.|TRBV7-2
TGTGCCAGCAGCTTAGACCCGAGCGGGAGCTACGAGCAGTACTTC
CASSLDPSGSYEQYF